This T cell receptor beta chain was profiled in a study of OX40 agonist ivuxolimab in advanced cancers. Germline V gene lookup returns CDR1 MGHRA and CDR2 YSYEKL. The CDR3 runs 18 residues. V lost 0 bases to trimming and J lost 7 bases; unmatched junction nucleotides: 14. Using immunoSEQ multiplex PCR, the repertoire was profiled, and TCRdb retains in-frame clones only, with some absent. The sample lists 70,000 to 95,000 clones, 86% occurring once. This receptor was taken from an adult with an advanced solid tumor such as melanoma, head and neck, liver or kidney cancer. The chain carries TRBV4-1 and TRBJ2-2; 7 nucleotides agree with TRBD2. Sample: CD4+ or CD8+ T cells sorted from blood, taken in a trial of the OX40 agonist ivuxolimab. The CDR3 coding sequence is TGCGCCAGCAGCCAAGATTTAGGAGGGAGGGCCGTCGGCGGGGAGCTGTTTTTT. It codes for CASSQDLGGRAVGGELFF.